This TCR beta chain was retrieved from a study of T-cell reconstitution after alpha-beta-depleted transplantation in children (dated by TCRdb to 2016 to 2018). In terms of the full investigation: T-cell immune reconstitution after TCRalphabeta/CD19-depleted allogeneic hematopoietic cell transplantation in children was quantitatively tracked in the study by means of TCR repertoire profiling.

In the paper's terms, the treatment or condition label means: allogeneic hematopoietic cell transplantation with graft depleted of TCRalphabeta T cells and CD19 B cells. Transplant recipients were children who received TCRalphabeta/CD19-depleted allogeneic hematopoietic cell grafts. To note about this clonotype: Which antigen it targets is not known. No qualities accompany the bases; no much larger clone lies one base away.

From a lookup of the germline V gene, CDR1 and CDR2 are SGHRS and YFSETQ. From V the trimming removes 0 bases and from J it removes 1 base, while the gene matches leave 7 bases of the junction unaccounted for. The CDR3 covers 17 residues, taking in both the cysteine and the phenylalanine. The retained sequence is limited to the CDR3, 51 bases, with the frame set at the first base. The study at large found these results: Hyperexpanded clone frequencies declined over subsequent months; after one year, T-cell counts and TCRbeta diversity were mostly attributed to newly produced T cells. The high TCRbeta diversity at day 60 in some patients was ascribed to recipient T cells and intrathymic progenitors that had survived conditioning. The apparently early alphabetaT-cell count recovery about two months after transplant was reportedly dependent on only several hundred rapidly expanded clones derived from non-depleted graft cells.

Libraries were built with PCR. These reads were obtained on an Illumina HiSeq 2500. TCR library preparation used molecular barcoding, with unique molecular identifiers applied to normalize quantification of the TCRbeta repertoire. Using fastp at Q25 and MiXCR, TCRdb reprocessed the public reads and kept productive beta chains. Every distinct CDR3 protein forms one entry, paired with its most common genes and DNA. Across this sample there are about 440,000 distinct CDR3 sequences, with 43% seen only once. The ten largest clonotypes hold 27% of the sample. The input for sequencing was PBMCs, taken before TCRalphabeta/CD19-depleted stem cell transplant. The rearranged chain carries TRBV5-1 and TRBJ2-5; 9 central bases correspond to TRBD2. The sequence was obtained from a girl aged 2 to 9 with aplastic anemia, due to receive a stem cell transplant. The base sequence is TGCGCCAGCAGCTTGGAGGTGGCGGGACTAGCCCAAGAGACCCAGTACTTC. This translates into CASSLEVAGLAQETQYF.